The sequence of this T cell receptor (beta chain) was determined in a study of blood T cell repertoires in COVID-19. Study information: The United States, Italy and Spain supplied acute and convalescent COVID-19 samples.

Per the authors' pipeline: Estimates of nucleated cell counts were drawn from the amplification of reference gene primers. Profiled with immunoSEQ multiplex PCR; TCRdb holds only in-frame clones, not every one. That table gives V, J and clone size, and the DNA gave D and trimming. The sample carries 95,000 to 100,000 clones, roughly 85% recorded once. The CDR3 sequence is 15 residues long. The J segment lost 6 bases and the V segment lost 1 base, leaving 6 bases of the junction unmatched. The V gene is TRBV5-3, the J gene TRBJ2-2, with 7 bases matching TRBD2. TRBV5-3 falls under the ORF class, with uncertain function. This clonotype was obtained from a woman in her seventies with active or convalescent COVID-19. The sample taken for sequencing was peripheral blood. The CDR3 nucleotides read TGTGCCAGAAGCTTGTCGGGGAGGGTTGCCGGGGAGCTGTTTTTT. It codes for CARSLSGRVAGELFF.